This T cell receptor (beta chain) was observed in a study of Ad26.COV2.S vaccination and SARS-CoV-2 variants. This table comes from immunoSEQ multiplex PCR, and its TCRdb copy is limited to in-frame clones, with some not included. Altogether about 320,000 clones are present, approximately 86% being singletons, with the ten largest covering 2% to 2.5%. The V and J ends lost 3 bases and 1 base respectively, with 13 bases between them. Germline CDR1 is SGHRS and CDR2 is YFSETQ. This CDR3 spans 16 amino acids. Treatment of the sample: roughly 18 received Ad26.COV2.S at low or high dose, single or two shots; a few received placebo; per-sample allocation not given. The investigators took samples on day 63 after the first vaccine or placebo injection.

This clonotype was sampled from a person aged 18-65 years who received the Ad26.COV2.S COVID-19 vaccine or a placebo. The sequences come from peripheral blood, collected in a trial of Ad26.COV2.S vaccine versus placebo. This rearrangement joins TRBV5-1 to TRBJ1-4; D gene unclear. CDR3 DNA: TGCGCCAGCAGCTCGGGCCCTGGTGGAACTAATGAAAAACTGTTTTTT. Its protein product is CASSSGPGGTNEKLFF. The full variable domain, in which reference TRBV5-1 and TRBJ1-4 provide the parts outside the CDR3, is KAGVTQTPRYLIKTRGQQVTLSCSPISGHRSVSWYQQTPGQGLQFLFEYFSETQRNKGNFPGRFSGRQFSNSRSEMNVSTLELGDSALYLCASSSGPGGTNEKLFFGSGTQLSVL.